Shown below are 10 T cell receptor beta chains from a single sample sequenced in a study of shared clonotypes between healthy human individuals. TCRdb's copy holds only in-frame clones and misses some; the assay was immunoSEQ multiplex PCR. Of approximately 2.3 million clones in the sample, approximately 93% were seen once. Sequences were obtained from naive CD4+ T cells from PBMCs. As for subset: CD45RA+ positively selected. These receptor sequences come from a man in his late teens or twenties in good health. Some clones in this sample may be carry-over from other donors' samples.

This clone was recorded once. The chain links TRBV27 to TRBJ2-3; D is possibly TRBD1 (5 bases). V was cut by 6 bases and J by 1 base, with 14 bases left in between. The CDR3 runs 15 residues. Germline V gene data show CDR1 as MNHEY and CDR2 as SMNVEV (reference sequence). The CDR3 bases are TGTGCCAGCAGCCAAAGGACATCGCGCACAGATACGCAGTATTTT. Its translation is CASSQRTSRTDTQYF.

The J gene is TRBJ2-2, the V gene TRBV7-9, with no clear D. Germline assignment: CDR1 SEHNR and CDR2 FQNEAQ (reference sequence). The CDR3 is made up of 19 amino acids. Between the trimmed V and J ends, which lost 2 bases and 0 bases, there was a span of 19 bases. Here the CDR3 reads CASSLKVVVGSANTGELFF. The DNA of the CDR3 is TGTGCCAGCAGCTTAAAGGTGGTAGTCGGATCCGCGAACACCGGGGAGCTGTTTTTT.

The chain links TRBV29-1 to TRBJ2-7, with 12 bases lining up with TRBD1. Per the germline V gene, CDR1 is SQVTM and CDR2 is ANQGSEA. Trimming took 4 bases from V and 3 from J; bases not matched to a gene: 7. The CDR3 spans 15 residues. CDR3 nucleotide sequence: TGCAGCGTTGGGGGGACAGGGGGCGCCCACTACGAGCAGTACTTC. It specifies CSVGGTGGAHYEQYF.

Comment on this clone: At one boundary the junction diverges from the germline segment, which might be a read error. The genes are TRBV5-1 and TRBJ2-7; 12 nucleotides align to TRBD1. Germline V gene sequence: CDR1 SGHRS, CDR2 YFSETQ. The CDR3 has 15 amino acids. The CDR3 reads CASRGAGTGGYEQCF. CDR3 in DNA: TGCGCCAGCAGGGGGGCCGGGACAGGGGGCTACGAGCAGTGCTTC.

J is TRBJ1-2 and V is TRBV5-4, with TRBD1 matching over 8 bases. After removal of 0 bases from V and 5 bases from J, the junction contained 12 bases not matched to a gene. Germline values: CDR1 SGHNT, CDR2 YYREEE (reference sequence). The CDR3 contains 17 residues. CDR3 in amino acids: CASSLGDRGPYGYGYTF. Written as DNA, the CDR3 is TGTGCCAGCAGCTTGGGAGACAGGGGTCCCTACGGGTATGGCTACACCTTC.

J is TRBJ2-3 and V is TRBV7-8; TRBD2 matches 8 bases. Germline CDR1 and CDR2: SGHVS and FQNEAQ. After removal of 1 base from V and 0 bases from J, the junction contained 3 bases not matched to a gene. This CDR3 spans 16 amino acids. CDR3 sequence (DNA): TGTGCCAGCAGCTTAGGCTCGGGAGGGAGCACAGATACGCAGTATTTT. Its protein is CASSLGSGGSTDTQYF. Full variable domain (remainder filled in from reference TRBV7-8 and TRBJ2-3): GAGVSQSPRYKVAKRGQDVALRCDPISGHVSLFWYQQALGQGPEFLTYFQNEAQLDKSGLPSDRFFAERPEGSVSTLKIQRTQQEDSAVYLCASSLGSGGSTDTQYFGPGTRLTVL.

This chain joins TRBV5-1 and TRBJ2-3, with D perhaps matching TRBD2 (5 bases). V lost 2 bases, J lost 3 bases, and 13 bases lay in between. The CDR3 sequence is 15 residues long. Looked up from germline, CDR1 is SGHRS and CDR2 is YFSETQ. CDR3: CASSLGPPGTDTQYF. The CDR3 coding sequence is TGCGCCAGCAGCTTAGGTCCCCCGGGAACAGATACGCAGTATTTT.

The genes are TRBV5-4 and TRBJ2-1; the D is unclear. The CDR3 is 15 residues long. Germline V CDR1 and CDR2: SGHNT, YYREEE (reference sequence). V shed 2 bases and J shed 0 bases, with 9 bases lying between them. CDR3 bases: TGTGCCAGCAGCTTTGGCGTCAGCTCCTACAATGAGCAGTTCTTC. It encodes CASSFGVSSYNEQFF.

This sequence joins TRBV19 and TRBJ2-3, with unresolved D. Trimming removed 0 bases from V and 3 bases from J, with 7 bases in between. This CDR3 has 14 amino acids. Germline V gives CDR1 LNHDA, CDR2 SQIVND (reference sequence). The DNA of the CDR3 is TGTGCCAGTAGTATAGACCCTGCGACAGATACGCAGTATTTT. Translated: CASSIDPATDTQYF.

On this clone: This same CDR3 is encoded by further DNA sequences in the sample. The chain carries TRBV28 and TRBJ1-2; no firm D call. This CDR3 region has 11 residues. Trimming stripped 2 bases from V and 8 bases from J, with 6 bases between. Germline V gives CDR1 MDHEN, CDR2 SYDVKM. CDR3 sequence (DNA): TGTGCCAGCAGTTTACTGGGGGGCTACACCTTC. Translating it yields CASSLLGGYTF.